Listed below are T cell receptor beta chains from one sample, sequenced in a study of cytomegalovirus exposure and HLA in healthy donors. TCRdb's copy holds only in-frame clones and misses some; the assay was immunoSEQ multiplex PCR. This table holds approximately 170,000 clones, about 80% found once. Material: PBMCs. The receptor source for this set is a woman aged 25 to 39 in good health and CMV-seropositive. Each CDR3 is given with its conserved first and last residue. The D gene is left open where the match is weak. Rows give clone size only sometimes, using once, few, many, or a class for an expanded clone.

j_gene: TRBJ1-1
abundance: few
d_gene: NA
len: 13
v_gene: TRBV5-4
CDR3nt: TGTGCCAGCAGCTTCGACCGGGGGGGAGCAGCTTTCTTT
CDR3aa: CASSFDRGGAAFF

j_gene: TRBJ2-7
abundance: NA
d_gene: NA
len: 15
v_gene: TRBV27
CDR3nt: TGTGCCAGCAGTTTCAACACAGTCAGCTCCTACGAGCAGTACTTC
CDR3aa: CASSFNTVSSYEQYF

j_gene: TRBJ2-5
abundance: NA
d_gene: NA
len: 13
v_gene: TRBV5-6
CDR3nt: TGTGCCAGCAGCTTGTCATCCAGAGCGGCCATGTACTTC
CDR3aa: CASSLSSRAAMYF

j_gene: TRBJ2-7
abundance: once
d_gene: NA
len: 13
v_gene: TRBV19
CDR3nt: TGTGCCAGTAGTATGGTGCGGGGATACGAGCAGTACTTC
CDR3aa: CASSMVRGYEQYF

j_gene: TRBJ2-7
abundance: NA
d_gene: TRBD2
len: 14
v_gene: TRBV28
CDR3nt: TGTGCCAGCGGCCTAGCGGGGCGATCCTACGAGCAGTACTTC
CDR3aa: CASGLAGRSYEQYF

j_gene: TRBJ1-6
abundance: once
d_gene: TRBD1
len: 16
v_gene: TRBV5-4
CDR3nt: TGTGCCAGCAGCTTGGCGGGTGGGACAGGGAATTCACCCCTCCACTTT
CDR3aa: CASSLAGGTGNSPLHF

j_gene: TRBJ1-1
abundance: NA
d_gene: NA
len: 14
v_gene: TRBV30
CDR3nt: TGTGCCTGGAGGGACCAGGGGCAGAACACTGAAGCTTTCTTT
CDR3aa: CAWRDQGQNTEAFF

j_gene: TRBJ1-5
abundance: NA
d_gene: NA
len: 15
v_gene: TRBV2
CDR3nt: TGTGCCAGCAGCGGGACACCCAGGAGCAATCAGCCCCAGCATTTT
CDR3aa: CASSGTPRSNQPQHF

j_gene: TRBJ2-5
abundance: NA
d_gene: NA
len: 14
v_gene: TRBV9
CDR3nt: TGTGCCAGCAGCGTAGGAGGGCGGGAAGAGACCCAGTACTTC
CDR3aa: CASSVGGREETQYF

j_gene: TRBJ2-3
abundance: NA
d_gene: TRBD2
len: 13
v_gene: TRBV29-1
CDR3nt: TGCAGCGCAAGTCGGGGGAGGGCCGATACGCAGTATTTT
CDR3aa: CSASRGRADTQYF

j_gene: TRBJ1-5
abundance: NA
d_gene: NA
len: 16
v_gene: TRBV19
CDR3nt: TGTGCCAGTAGTGGAGGCCCGGACAGAAGCAATCAGCCCCAGCATTTT
CDR3aa: CASSGGPDRSNQPQHF

j_gene: TRBJ1-5
abundance: NA
d_gene: TRBD1
len: 17
v_gene: TRBV7-2
CDR3nt: TGTGCCAGCAGGCAGACAGGGGGACCTTATAGCAATCAGCCCCAGCATTTT
CDR3aa: CASRQTGGPYSNQPQHF

j_gene: TRBJ2-2
abundance: NA
d_gene: TRBD1
len: 16
v_gene: TRBV5-1
CDR3nt: TGCGCCAGCAGCCACCGGACAGGGGGCGGAACCGGGGAGCTGTTTTTT
CDR3aa: CASSHRTGGGTGELFF

j_gene: TRBJ2-7
abundance: NA
d_gene: TRBD2
len: 15
v_gene: TRBV9
CDR3nt: TGTGCCAGCAGCGTCACTAGCGGGGGGGCCCACGAGCAGTACTTC
CDR3aa: CASSVTSGGAHEQYF

j_gene: TRBJ2-3
abundance: NA
d_gene: NA
len: 14
v_gene: TRBV9
CDR3nt: TGTGCCAGCAGCGTGGAAGCTAAGGGGGATACGCAGTATTTT
CDR3aa: CASSVEAKGDTQYF

j_gene: TRBJ2-2
abundance: few
d_gene: TRBD1
len: 15
v_gene: TRBV2
CDR3nt: TGTGCCAGCAAGGGGACAGGGGGAATTCCCGGGGAGCTGTTTTTT
CDR3aa: CASKGTGGIPGELFF

j_gene: TRBJ2-3
abundance: once
d_gene: TRBD2
len: 14
v_gene: TRBV6-1
CDR3nt: TGTGCCAGCACCCACGGGGGGGACACAGATACGCAGTATTTT
CDR3aa: CASTHGGDTDTQYF

j_gene: TRBJ2-7
abundance: NA
d_gene: TRBD1
len: 15
v_gene: TRBV7-2
CDR3nt: TGTGCCAGCAGCTTAGGCGCAGGGGGATCCTACGAGCAGTACTTC
CDR3aa: CASSLGAGGSYEQYF

j_gene: TRBJ2-7
abundance: NA
d_gene: NA
len: 12
v_gene: TRBV2
CDR3nt: TGTGCCAGCAAAGAACTCTACAGCGAGCAGTACTTC
CDR3aa: CASKELYSEQYF

j_gene: TRBJ2-7
abundance: NA
d_gene: NA
len: 11
v_gene: TRBV2
CDR3nt: TGTGCCAGCAGCGACATCTACGAGCAGTACTTC
CDR3aa: CASSDIYEQYF

j_gene: TRBJ2-4
abundance: NA
d_gene: TRBD2
len: 15
v_gene: TRBV9
CDR3nt: TGTGCCAGCAGCGTCTCAGCGGGATCGGGGGACATTCAGTACTTC
CDR3aa: CASSVSAGSGDIQYF

j_gene: TRBJ2-7
abundance: once
d_gene: TRBD1
len: 16
v_gene: TRBV30
CDR3nt: TGTGCCTGGAGTCTAGATTACGGACAGGGGATGAGGGAGCAGTACTTC
CDR3aa: CAWSLDYGQGMREQYF

j_gene: TRBJ2-3
abundance: NA
d_gene: TRBD1
len: 14
v_gene: TRBV29-1
CDR3nt: TGCAGCGTTCGACAGGGGAACTCCGCAGATACGCAGTATTTT
CDR3aa: CSVRQGNSADTQYF

j_gene: TRBJ1-2
abundance: NA
d_gene: NA
len: 12
v_gene: TRBV19
CDR3nt: TGTGCCAGTAGGGAGGGCGACTATGGCTACACCTTC
CDR3aa: CASREGDYGYTF

j_gene: TRBJ1-4
abundance: NA
d_gene: NA
len: 14
v_gene: TRBV13
CDR3nt: TGTGCCAGCAGCTTTAGGACAGCTAATGAAAAACTGTTTTTT
CDR3aa: CASSFRTANEKLFF

j_gene: TRBJ1-1
abundance: once
d_gene: TRBD1
len: 14
v_gene: TRBV28
CDR3nt: TGTGCCAGCAGTCGGACAGGGGGAAGTACTGAAGCTTTCTTT
CDR3aa: CASSRTGGSTEAFF

j_gene: TRBJ2-1
abundance: NA
d_gene: TRBD2
len: 13
v_gene: TRBV10-3
CDR3nt: TGTGCCATCAGGTCTGACGGGGGGGATGAGCAGTTCTTC
CDR3aa: CAIRSDGGDEQFF

j_gene: TRBJ1-1
abundance: NA
d_gene: TRBD1
len: 12
v_gene: TRBV7-9
CDR3nt: TGTTCCAGCAGCCAGGACAGGGGGCCAGCTTTCTTT
CDR3aa: CSSSQDRGPAFF

j_gene: TRBJ1-5
abundance: few
d_gene: TRBD1
len: 15
v_gene: TRBV2
CDR3nt: TGTGCCAGCAGTGAAACCCAGGGGGCTGGTCAGCCCCAGCATTTT
CDR3aa: CASSETQGAGQPQHF